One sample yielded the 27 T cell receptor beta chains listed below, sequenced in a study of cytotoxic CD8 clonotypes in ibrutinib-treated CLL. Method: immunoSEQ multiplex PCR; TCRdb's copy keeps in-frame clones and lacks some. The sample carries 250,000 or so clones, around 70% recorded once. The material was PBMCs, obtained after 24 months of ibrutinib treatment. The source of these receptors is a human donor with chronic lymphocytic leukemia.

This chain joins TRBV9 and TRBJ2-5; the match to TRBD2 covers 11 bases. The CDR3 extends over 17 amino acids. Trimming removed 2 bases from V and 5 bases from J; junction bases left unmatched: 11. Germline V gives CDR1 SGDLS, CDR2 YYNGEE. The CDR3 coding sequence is TGTGCCAGCAGCGTGTCTAGCGGGAGGTGGGGTGGGGAGACCCAGTACTTC. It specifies CASSVSSGRWGGETQYF.

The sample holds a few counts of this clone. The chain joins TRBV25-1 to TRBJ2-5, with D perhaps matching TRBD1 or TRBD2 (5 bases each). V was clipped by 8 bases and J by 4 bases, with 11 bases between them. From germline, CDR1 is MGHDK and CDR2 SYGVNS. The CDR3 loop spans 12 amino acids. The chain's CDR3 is CASGGEGETQYF. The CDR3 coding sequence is TGTGCCAGCGGGGGTGAGGGAGAGACCCAGTACTTC. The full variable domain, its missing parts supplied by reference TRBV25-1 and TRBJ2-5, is EADIYQTPRYLVIGTGKKITLECSQTMGHDKMYWYQQDPGMELHLIHYSYGVNSTEKGDLSSESTVSRIRTEHFPLTLESARPSHTSQYLCASGGEGETQYFGPGTRLLVL.

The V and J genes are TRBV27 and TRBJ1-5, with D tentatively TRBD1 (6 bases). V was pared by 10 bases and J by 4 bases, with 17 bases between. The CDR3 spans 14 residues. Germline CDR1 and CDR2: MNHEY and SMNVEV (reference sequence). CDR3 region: CATDGGRGNQPQHF. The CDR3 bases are TGTGCCACCGACGGGGGGCGGGGGAATCAGCCCCAGCATTTT.

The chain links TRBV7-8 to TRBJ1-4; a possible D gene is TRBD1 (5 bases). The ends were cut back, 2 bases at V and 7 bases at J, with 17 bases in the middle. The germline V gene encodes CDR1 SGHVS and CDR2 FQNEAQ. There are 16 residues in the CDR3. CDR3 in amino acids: CASSLRGTLFLEKLFF. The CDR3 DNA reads TGTGCCAGCAGCTTAAGAGGGACTCTATTCCTTGAAAAACTGTTTTTT. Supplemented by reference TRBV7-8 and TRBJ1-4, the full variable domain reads GAGVSQSPRYKVAKRGQDVALRCDPISGHVSLFWYQQALGQGPEFLTYFQNEAQLDKSGLPSDRFFAERPEGSVSTLKIQRTQQEDSAVYLCASSLRGTLFLEKLFFGSGTQLSVL.

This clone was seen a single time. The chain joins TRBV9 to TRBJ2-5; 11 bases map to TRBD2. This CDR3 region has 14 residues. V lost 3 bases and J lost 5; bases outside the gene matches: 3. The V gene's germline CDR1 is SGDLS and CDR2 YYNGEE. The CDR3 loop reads CASSELAGEETQYF. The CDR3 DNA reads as TGTGCCAGCAGCGAACTAGCGGGAGAGGAGACCCAGTACTTC.

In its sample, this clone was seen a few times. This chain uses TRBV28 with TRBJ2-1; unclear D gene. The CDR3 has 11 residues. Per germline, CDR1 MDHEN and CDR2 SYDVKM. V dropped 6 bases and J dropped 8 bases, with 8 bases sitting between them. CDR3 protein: CASSQWDEQFF. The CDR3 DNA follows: TGTGCCAGCAGCCAATGGGATGAGCAGTTCTTC.

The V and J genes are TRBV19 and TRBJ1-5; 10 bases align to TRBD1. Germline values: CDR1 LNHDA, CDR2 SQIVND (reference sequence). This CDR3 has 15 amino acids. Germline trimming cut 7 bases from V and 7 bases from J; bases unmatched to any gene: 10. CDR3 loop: CASNPPGTGAQPQHF. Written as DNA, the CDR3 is TGTGCCAGTAACCCCCCCGGGACAGGGGCGCAGCCCCAGCATTTT.

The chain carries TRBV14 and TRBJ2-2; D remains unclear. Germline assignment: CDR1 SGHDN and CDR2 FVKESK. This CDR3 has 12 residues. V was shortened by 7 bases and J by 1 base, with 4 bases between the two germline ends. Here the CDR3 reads CASTLNTGELFF. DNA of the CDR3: TGTGCCAGCACCCTGAACACCGGGGAGCTGTTTTTT.

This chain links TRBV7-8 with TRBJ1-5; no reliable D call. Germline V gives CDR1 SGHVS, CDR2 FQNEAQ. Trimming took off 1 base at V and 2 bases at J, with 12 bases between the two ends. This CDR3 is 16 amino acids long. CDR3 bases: TGTGCCAGCAGCTTAGTAGGAGGTCGCGGCAATCAGCCCCAGCATTTT. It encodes CASSLVGGRGNQPQHF. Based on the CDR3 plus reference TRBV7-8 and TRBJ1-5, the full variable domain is GAGVSQSPRYKVAKRGQDVALRCDPISGHVSLFWYQQALGQGPEFLTYFQNEAQLDKSGLPSDRFFAERPEGSVSTLKIQRTQQEDSAVYLCASSLVGGRGNQPQHFGDGTRLSIL.

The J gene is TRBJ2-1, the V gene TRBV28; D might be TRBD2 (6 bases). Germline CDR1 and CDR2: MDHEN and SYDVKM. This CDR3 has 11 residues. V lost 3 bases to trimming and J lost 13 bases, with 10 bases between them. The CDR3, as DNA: TGTGCCAGCAGTTTTCAGCGGGCACAGTTCTTC. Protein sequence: CASSFQRAQFF.

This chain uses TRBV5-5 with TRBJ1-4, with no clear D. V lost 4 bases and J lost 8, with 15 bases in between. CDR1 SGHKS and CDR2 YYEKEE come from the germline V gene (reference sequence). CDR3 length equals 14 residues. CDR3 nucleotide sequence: TGTGCCAGCAGCCACCCGCGGCTGGGGGAAAAACTGTTTTTT. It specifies CASSHPRLGEKLFF.

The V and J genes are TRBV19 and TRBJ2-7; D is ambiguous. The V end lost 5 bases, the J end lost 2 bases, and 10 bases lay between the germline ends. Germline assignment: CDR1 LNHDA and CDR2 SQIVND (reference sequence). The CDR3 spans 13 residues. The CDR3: CASSPNFAYEQYF. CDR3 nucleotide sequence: TGTGCCAGTAGTCCCAATTTTGCCTACGAGCAGTACTTC.

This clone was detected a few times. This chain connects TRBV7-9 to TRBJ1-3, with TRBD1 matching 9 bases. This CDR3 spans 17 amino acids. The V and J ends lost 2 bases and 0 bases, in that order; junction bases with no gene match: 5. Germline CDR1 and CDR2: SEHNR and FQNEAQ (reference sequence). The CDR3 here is CASSLSDRGHSGNTIYF. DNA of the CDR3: TGTGCCAGCAGCTTATCGGACAGGGGTCACTCTGGAAACACCATATATTTT.

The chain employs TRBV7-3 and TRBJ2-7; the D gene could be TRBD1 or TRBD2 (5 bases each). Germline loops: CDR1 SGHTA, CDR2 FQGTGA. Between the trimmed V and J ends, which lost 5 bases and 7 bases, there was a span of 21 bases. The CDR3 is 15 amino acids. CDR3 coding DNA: TGTGCCAGCAGCCCAGACCCGGGGCTAGCTGGTGAGCAGTACTTC. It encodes CASSPDPGLAGEQYF. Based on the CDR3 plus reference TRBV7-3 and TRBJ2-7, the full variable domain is GAGVSQTPSNKVTEKGKYVELRCDPISGHTALYWYRQSLGQGPEFLIYFQGTGAADDSGLPNDRFFAVRPEGSVSTLKIQRTERGDSAVYLCASSPDPGLAGEQYFGPGTRLTVT.

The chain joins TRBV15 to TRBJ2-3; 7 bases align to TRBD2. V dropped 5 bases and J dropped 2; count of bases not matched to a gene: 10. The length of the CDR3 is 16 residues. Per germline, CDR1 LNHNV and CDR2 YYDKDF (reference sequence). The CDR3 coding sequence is TGTGCCACCAGCGGCCCGGGGGGAGGGTTCACAGATACGCAGTATTTT. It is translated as CATSGPGGGFTDTQYF.

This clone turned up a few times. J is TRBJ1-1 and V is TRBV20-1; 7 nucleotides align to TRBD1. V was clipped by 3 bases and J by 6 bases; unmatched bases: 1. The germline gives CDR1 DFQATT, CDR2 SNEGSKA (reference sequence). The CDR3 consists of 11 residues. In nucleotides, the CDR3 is TGCAGTGCTAGCCAGGGGGCTGAAGCTTTCTTT. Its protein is CSASQGAEAFF.

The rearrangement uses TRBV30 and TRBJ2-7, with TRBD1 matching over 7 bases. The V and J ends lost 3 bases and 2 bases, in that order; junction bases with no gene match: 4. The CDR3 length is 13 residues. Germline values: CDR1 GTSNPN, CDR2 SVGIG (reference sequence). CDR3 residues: CAWRGDSPYEQYF. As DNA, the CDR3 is TGTGCCTGGAGAGGGGACAGTCCCTACGAGCAGTACTTC.

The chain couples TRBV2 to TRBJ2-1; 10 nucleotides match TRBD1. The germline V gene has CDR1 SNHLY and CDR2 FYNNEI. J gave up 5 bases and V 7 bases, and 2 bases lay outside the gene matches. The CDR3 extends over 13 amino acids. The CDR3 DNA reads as TGTGCCAGCAAGGGACAGGGGAACAATGAGCAGTTCTTC. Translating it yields CASKGQGNNEQFF.

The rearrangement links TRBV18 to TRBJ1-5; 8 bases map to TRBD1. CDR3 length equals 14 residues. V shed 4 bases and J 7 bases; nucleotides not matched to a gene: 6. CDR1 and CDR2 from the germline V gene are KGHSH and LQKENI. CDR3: CASSRDDRGQPQHF. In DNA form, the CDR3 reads TGTGCCAGCTCACGCGACGACAGGGGACAGCCCCAGCATTTT.

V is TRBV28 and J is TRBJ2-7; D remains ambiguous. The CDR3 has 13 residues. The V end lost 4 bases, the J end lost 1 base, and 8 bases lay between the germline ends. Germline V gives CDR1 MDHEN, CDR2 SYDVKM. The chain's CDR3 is CASSYDTSYEQYF. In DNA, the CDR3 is TGTGCCAGCAGTTATGACACATCCTACGAGCAGTACTTC.

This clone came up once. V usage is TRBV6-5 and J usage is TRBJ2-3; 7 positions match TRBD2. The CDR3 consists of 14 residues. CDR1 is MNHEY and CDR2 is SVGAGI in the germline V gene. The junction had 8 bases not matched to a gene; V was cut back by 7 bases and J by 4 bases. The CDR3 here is CASKMGGSADTQYF. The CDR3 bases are TGTGCCAGCAAGATGGGCGGGAGCGCAGATACGCAGTATTTT.

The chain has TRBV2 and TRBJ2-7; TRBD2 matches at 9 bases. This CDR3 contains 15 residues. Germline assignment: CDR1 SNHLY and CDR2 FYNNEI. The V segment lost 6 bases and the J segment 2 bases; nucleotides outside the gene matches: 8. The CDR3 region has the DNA TGTGCCAGCAGGGGGGGGACTAGCACAACCTACGAGCAGTACTTC. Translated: CASRGGTSTTYEQYF. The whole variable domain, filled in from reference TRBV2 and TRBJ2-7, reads EPEVTQTPSHQVTQMGQEVILRCVPISNHLYFYWYRQILGQKVEFLVSFYNNEISEKSEIFDDQFSVERPDGSNFTLKIRSTKLEDSAMYFCASRGGTSTTYEQYFGPGTRLTVT.

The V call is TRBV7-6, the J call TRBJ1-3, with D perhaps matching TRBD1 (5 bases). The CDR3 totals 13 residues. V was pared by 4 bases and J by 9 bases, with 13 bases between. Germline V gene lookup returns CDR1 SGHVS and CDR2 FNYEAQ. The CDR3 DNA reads TGTGCCAGCAGCTCCCCCTTGGGACCCACCATATATTTT. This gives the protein CASSSPLGPTIYF.

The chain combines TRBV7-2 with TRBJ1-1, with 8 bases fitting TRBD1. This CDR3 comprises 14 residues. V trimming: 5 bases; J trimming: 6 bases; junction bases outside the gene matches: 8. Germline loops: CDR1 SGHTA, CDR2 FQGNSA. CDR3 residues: CASSQQGGPPEAFF. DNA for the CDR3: TGTGCCAGCAGCCAACAGGGGGGTCCTCCTGAAGCTTTCTTT.

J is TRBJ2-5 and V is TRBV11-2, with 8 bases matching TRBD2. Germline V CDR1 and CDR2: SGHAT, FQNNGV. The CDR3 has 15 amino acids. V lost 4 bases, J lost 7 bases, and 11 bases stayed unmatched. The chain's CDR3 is CASSSGTSLLGTQYF. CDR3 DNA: TGTGCCAGCAGCTCCGGGACTAGTCTTCTCGGGACCCAGTACTTC.

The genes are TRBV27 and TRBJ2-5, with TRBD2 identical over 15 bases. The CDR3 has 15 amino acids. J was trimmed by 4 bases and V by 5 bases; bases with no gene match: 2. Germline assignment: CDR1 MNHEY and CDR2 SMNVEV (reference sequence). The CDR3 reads CASSRTSGRAETQYF. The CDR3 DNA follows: TGTGCCAGCAGTAGGACTAGCGGGAGGGCAGAGACCCAGTACTTC.

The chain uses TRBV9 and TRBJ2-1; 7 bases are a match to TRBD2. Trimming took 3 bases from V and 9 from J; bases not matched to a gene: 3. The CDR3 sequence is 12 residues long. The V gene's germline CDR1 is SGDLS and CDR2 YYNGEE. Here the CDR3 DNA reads TGTGCCAGCAGCGCGGCGGGAGTTGAGCAGTTCTTC. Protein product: CASSAAGVEQFF.